The present T cell receptor beta chain was sequenced within a study of blood T cell repertoires in COVID-19. This CDR3 is 16 amino acids long. V was pared by 0 bases and J by 7 bases, with 7 bases of the junction left unmatched. Germline CDR1 and CDR2: SGHRS and YFSETQ. Here immunoSEQ multiplex PCR was the method, and the copy in TCRdb shows in-frame clones only, minus some. Of roughly 260,000 clones detected, around four fifths appear once; the ten largest clones hold approximately 4%. The sequence derives from a woman in her thirties or forties with active or convalescent COVID-19. The material sequenced was peripheral blood. The chain employs TRBV5-1 and TRBJ1-6, with TRBD1 matching over 7 bases. The CDR3 spells CASSLEGQRTNSPLHF. In nucleotides, the CDR3 is TGCGCCAGCAGCTTGGAGGGACAGCGAACGAATTCACCCCTCCACTTT.